Presented here are 31 T cell receptor beta chains from one specimen sequenced in a study of Graves' ophthalmopathy and Graves' hyperthyroidism. Amplification of TCR beta CDR3 regions used RNA transcripts. RT-PCR in the first round used HTBI primers; a second-round multiplex PCR followed. From the multiplex PCR reads, TCRdb called clonotypes with MiXCR, one entry per CDR3 protein. This sample has around 600,000 distinct CDR3 sequences; more than 40% occur once, and the top ten carry roughly 3%. Sequences were obtained from peripheral blood. The source of these receptors is an adult man with Graves' ophthalmopathy.

This clonotype was seen at least ten times. This chain joins TRBV20-1 and TRBJ2-7; a possible D gene is TRBD1 (6 bases). V dropped 5 bases and J dropped 4 bases, with 9 bases sitting between them. Per the germline V gene, CDR1 is DFQATT and CDR2 is SNEGSKA (reference sequence). The CDR3 runs to 11 residues. The CDR3 region has the DNA TGCAGTGCTCCACAGGGTTACGAGCAGTACTTC. It specifies CSAPQGYEQYF.

The chain is built from TRBV25-1 and TRBJ1-4, with TRBD1 identical over 7 bases. This CDR3 has 16 residues. The V gene end was trimmed by 2 bases and the J gene end by 0 bases; junction bases not matched to a gene: 3. The germline gives CDR1 MGHDK, CDR2 SYGVNS. The CDR3 loop reads CASSERGTATNEKLFF. The CDR3 DNA follows: TGTGCCAGCAGTGAACGGGGGACAGCAACTAATGAAAAACTGTTTTTT.

This clonotype was detected many times. The rearrangement uses TRBV3-1 and TRBJ1-2; D is uncertain. This CDR3 has 14 residues. CDR1 and CDR2 from the germline V gene are LGHDT and YNNKEL (reference sequence). The V gene lost 1 base and the J gene lost 2 bases, with 8 bases spanning the gap. Here the CDR3 DNA reads TGTGCCAGCAGCCAAGTTCGCGGAAACTATGGCTACACCTTC. Protein product: CASSQVRGNYGYTF.

This clonotype was recorded at least ten times. The chain joins TRBV2 to TRBJ2-7; D may correspond to TRBD1 or TRBD2 (5 bases each). The CDR3 is 15 amino acids. With 4 bases removed from V and 0 bases from J, the gap between germline ends came to 13 bases. The germline V gene has CDR1 SNHLY and CDR2 FYNNEI. Here the CDR3 reads CASSVGTPSSYEQYF. CDR3 coding DNA: TGTGCCAGCAGTGTAGGGACCCCAAGCTCCTACGAGCAGTACTTC.

This rearrangement joins TRBV7-8 to TRBJ1-1; D might be TRBD1 (5 bases). Germline CDR1 and CDR2: SGHVS and FQNEAQ. V was shortened by 5 bases and J by 11 bases, with 21 bases between the two germline ends. The CDR3 runs to 14 residues. In DNA form, the CDR3 reads TGTGCCAGCAGCGGACCGGGCGGGCCCTGGGGGGCTTTCTTT. Its translation is CASSGPGGPWGAFF.

The CDR3 loop reads CASSESTGLNQPQHF. In DNA form, the CDR3 reads TGCGCCAGCAGTGAGTCGACGGGCCTCAATCAGCCCCAGCATTTT. The chain uses TRBV10-2 and TRBJ1-5; no firm D call. The CDR3 spans 15 residues. Trimming stripped 0 bases from V and 3 bases from J, with 9 bases between. Germline V lookup: CDR1 WSHSY, CDR2 SAAADI.

This clonotype was picked up many times. Here the CDR3 DNA reads TGTGCCAGCAGCTCTCACAAGAATAACTATGGCTACACCTTC. Translated, it gives CASSSHKNNYGYTF. The rearrangement uses TRBV9 and TRBJ1-2, with no clear D. Germline lookup yields CDR1 SGDLS and CDR2 YYNGEE. This CDR3 region has 14 residues. Trimming removed 4 bases from V and 1 base from J, with 11 bases in between.

The chain carries TRBV5-1 and TRBJ1-1; TRBD1 matches 9 bases. CDR1 and CDR2 (germline): SGHRS, YFSETQ. This CDR3 spans 15 amino acids. The J segment lost 5 bases and the V segment lost 4 bases, leaving 9 bases of the junction unmatched. The CDR3 sequence: CASSPTGGMRTEAFF. DNA for the CDR3: TGCGCCAGCAGCCCCACAGGGGGCATGAGGACTGAAGCTTTCTTT.

This clonotype was observed at least ten times. J is TRBJ1-1 and V is TRBV19; maybe TRBD1 (6 bases). Trimming shortened V by 9 bases and J by 5 bases, and 13 bases separated the two germline ends. The CDR3 is 12 amino acids. Germline CDR1 LNHDA, CDR2 SQIVND (reference sequence). Here the CDR3 DNA reads TGTGCCAGCATCGACAGGAGGACTGAAGCTTTCTTT. It is translated as CASIDRRTEAFF.

The chain combines TRBV7-2 with TRBJ1-5, with TRBD1 as a possible D gene (5 bases). Trimming removed 5 bases from V and 9 bases from J, with 17 bases in between. Germline V gene lookup returns CDR1 SGHTA and CDR2 FQGNSA. This CDR3 comprises 14 residues. The CDR3 nucleotides are TGTGCCAGCAGCACACTCCCTGGGGGAGGGCCCCAGCATTTT. This encodes CASSTLPGGGPQHF. Full variable domain (remainder filled in from reference TRBV7-2 and TRBJ1-5): GAGVSQSPSNKVTEKGKDVELRCDPISGHTALYWYRQSLGQGLEFLIYFQGNSAPDKSGLPSDRFSAERTGGSVSTLTIQRTQQEDSAVYLCASSTLPGGGPQHFGDGTRLSIL.

A word on this clonotype: A much larger clone sits a single nucleotide away, making a read error possible. This CDR3 is CASSQVQAGNQSQHF. For the CDR3, the DNA is TGCGCCAGCAGCCAAGTACAGGCGGGCAATCAGTCCCAGCATTTT. This chain uses TRBV4-3 with TRBJ1-5; D may be TRBD1 (5 bases). The CDR3 runs to 15 residues. Germline CDR1 LGHNA, CDR2 YSLEER.

This clonotype was recorded a few times. V and J are TRBV19 and TRBJ1-2; 8 bases are a match to TRBD1. V was clipped by 3 bases and J by 4 bases; unmatched bases: 22. The CDR3 extends over 20 amino acids. CDR1 and CDR2 from the germline V gene are LNHDA and SQIVND (reference sequence). CDR3: CASSMPRTGRLQGTGYGYTF. In DNA form, the CDR3 reads TGTGCCAGTAGTATGCCGCGGACAGGGAGACTCCAAGGCACGGGCTATGGCTACACCTTC.

The chain joins TRBV19 to TRBJ2-7, with 7 bases fitting TRBD2. This CDR3 has 16 residues. Germline CDR1 is LNHDA and CDR2 is SQIVND (reference sequence). J lost 3 bases, V lost 3 bases, and 11 bases had no gene match. In DNA form, the CDR3 reads TGTGCCAGTAGTATTAGTTATGCGGGAGTCGACTACGAGCAGTACTTC. This encodes CASSISYAGVDYEQYF.

The J gene is TRBJ2-7, the V gene TRBV20-1, with D possibly TRBD1 on 5 matching bases. This CDR3 contains 14 residues. In germline, CDR1 is DFQATT, CDR2 SNEGSKA (reference sequence). Trimming cost V 1 base and J 4 bases, with 14 bases left between them. Here the CDR3 reads CSARGLDTLYEQYF. The DNA of the CDR3 is TGCAGTGCTAGAGGGTTGGACACCCTTTACGAGCAGTACTTC.

This clonotype was observed a handful of times. V is TRBV2 and J is TRBJ2-5; the D gene is possibly TRBD1 (6 bases). Germline-derived CDR1 and CDR2 are SNHLY and FYNNEI. The CDR3 is 15 amino acids. Trimming shortened V by 5 bases and J by 1 base, and 14 bases separated the two germline ends. DNA of the CDR3: TGTGCCAGCAGTTACTCTGGACAGATCCAAGAGACCCAGTACTTC. Translating it yields CASSYSGQIQETQYF.

At least ten counts were recorded for this clonotype. The J gene is TRBJ2-5, the V gene TRBV12-3 or TRBV12-4; D possibly uses TRBD1 or TRBD2 (5 bases each). This CDR3 contains 14 residues. V gave up 0 bases and J gave up 7 bases, with 12 bases separating them. CDR3 sequence: CASSLARGGTTQYF. Here the CDR3 DNA reads TGTGCCAGCAGTTTAGCGCGTGGGGGTACGACCCAGTACTTC.

The chain combines TRBV25-1 with TRBJ1-2, with 7 nucleotides matching TRBD1. V gave up 3 bases and J gave up 2 bases; unmatched junction bases: 3. Germline V lookup: CDR1 MGHDK, CDR2 SYGVNS. This CDR3 has 14 amino acids. CDR3 DNA sequence: TGTGCCAGCAGTGAGGCGACAGGGAACTATGGCTACACCTTC. Protein: CASSEATGNYGYTF.

The chain couples TRBV25-1 to TRBJ1-6; TRBD1 agrees at 9 bases. Germline V lookup: CDR1 MGHDK, CDR2 SYGVNS. V lost 5 bases to trimming and J lost 7 bases; unmatched junction nucleotides: 6. This CDR3 has 15 residues. CDR3 nucleotide sequence: TGTGCCAGCAGTTCACAGGGGGCGCAGAATTCACCCCTCCACTTT. The encoded protein is CASSSQGAQNSPLHF.

This clonotype was found many times. The rearrangement links TRBV11-3 to TRBJ1-2, with TRBD1 matching 7 bases. This CDR3 contains 15 residues. The V segment lost 5 bases and the J segment 2 bases; nucleotides outside the gene matches: 8. Germline CDR1 SGHNT, CDR2 YENEEA. The CDR3 DNA follows: TGTGCCAGCAGCAAACCGGGACAGAGAAACTATGGCTACACCTTC. Translated: CASSKPGQRNYGYTF.

The rearrangement uses TRBV7-2 and TRBJ2-7; TRBD1 matches at 7 bases. The junction had 8 bases not matched to a gene; V was cut back by 3 bases and J by 3 bases. The CDR3 is 15 residues long. The germline CDR1 and CDR2 sequences are SGHTA and FQGNSA. CDR3 protein: CASSFYRQGNYEQYF. The CDR3 DNA follows: TGTGCCAGCAGCTTCTACCGACAGGGTAACTACGAGCAGTACTTC.

This clonotype appeared a few times. The chain carries TRBV11-3 and TRBJ1-1, with D unresolved. The CDR3 contains 12 residues. Germline loops: CDR1 SGHNT, CDR2 YENEEA. Between the trimmed V and J ends, which lost 5 bases and 4 bases, there was a span of 8 bases. The CDR3 coding sequence is TGTGCCAGCAGCCGGATGTTCACTGAAGCTTTCTTT. Residues: CASSRMFTEAFF.

This clonotype has at least ten counts. Here the CDR3 reads CASTAGDQHYEQYF. The CDR3 DNA reads TGTGCCAGCACGGCGGGGGACCAACACTACGAGCAGTACTTC. The gene calls are TRBV2 and TRBJ2-7, with TRBD2 matching 7 bases. The CDR3 spans 14 residues. Germline CDR1 SNHLY, CDR2 FYNNEI. V lost 7 bases and J lost 3; bases outside the gene matches: 9.

This clonotype has ten or more counts. The chain uses TRBV7-6 and TRBJ2-5, with TRBD1 identical over 8 bases. The germline V gene encodes CDR1 SGHVS and CDR2 FNYEAQ. The CDR3 spans 13 residues. V was clipped by 3 bases and J by 5 bases; unmatched bases: 2. The chain's CDR3 is CASSFRQGETQYF. The CDR3 nucleotides read TGTGCCAGCAGCTTTAGACAGGGGGAGACCCAGTACTTC.

The V and J genes are TRBV7-9 and TRBJ2-7, with D perhaps TRBD1 (6 bases). V was trimmed by 3 bases and J by 7 bases, leaving 16 bases between them. The CDR3 sequence is 14 residues long. Germline V gene data show CDR1 as SEHNR and CDR2 as FQNEAQ (reference sequence). The chain's CDR3 is CASSLSAGAVEQYF. The CDR3 DNA reads as TGTGCCAGCAGCTTGTCGGCAGGGGCGGTGGAGCAGTACTTC.

The table lists this clonotype with many counts. V and J are TRBV6-2 or TRBV6-3 and TRBJ2-5; D gene unclear. Germline V gene sequence: CDR1 MNHEY, CDR2 SVGEGT. The CDR3 loop spans 13 amino acids. Trimming took off 2 bases at V and 6 bases at J, with 10 bases between the two ends. CDR3 in amino acids: CASSYEVRKTQYF. DNA of the CDR3: TGTGCCAGCAGTTACGAGGTGAGGAAGACCCAGTACTTC.

The sample holds many counts of this clonotype. This chain joins TRBV20-1 and TRBJ1-2; TRBD1 matches at 7 bases. V shed 6 bases, J shed 2 bases, and the junction held 6 bases outside the gene matches. The V gene's germline CDR1 is DFQATT and CDR2 SNEGSKA (reference sequence). The CDR3 sequence is 13 residues long. The CDR3 protein is CSARTGPNYGYTF. The DNA for the CDR3 is TGCAGTGCGAGGACAGGCCCCAACTATGGCTACACCTTC.

This clonotype turned up a few times. The chain combines TRBV15 with TRBJ2-3, with D unclear. The CDR3 extends over 17 amino acids. Trimming removed 0 bases from V and 2 bases from J, with 15 bases in between. Germline V gene lookup returns CDR1 LNHNV and CDR2 YYDKDF (reference sequence). This chain's CDR3 is CATSRDTRYRPTDTQYF. The CDR3 nucleotides are TGTGCCACCAGCAGAGATACCAGGTACCGCCCCACAGATACGCAGTATTTT. Complete variable domain (other parts from reference TRBV15 and TRBJ2-3): DAMVIQNPRYQVTQFGKPVTLSCSQTLNHNVMYWYQQKSSQAPKLLFHYYDKDFNNEADTPDNFQSRRPNTSFCFLDIRSPGLGDTAMYLCATSRDTRYRPTDTQYFGPGTRLTVL.

This clonotype was detected only a few times. An end of the junction does not agree with germline; a read error may underlie this. The chain recombines TRBV12-3 or TRBV12-4 with TRBJ1-1; possibly TRBD1 for D (5 bases). This CDR3 is 14 amino acids long. This CDR3 is CASSSIPGRAEVFF. CDR3 nucleotide sequence: TGTGCCAGCAGTTCTATACCGGGACGCGCTGAAGTTTTCTTT.

This clonotype was seen many times. Written as DNA, the CDR3 is TGTGCCACCCGGACAGCCGAACTCGGGAGGAATGAGCAGTTCTTC. Its translation is CATRTAELGRNEQFF. The chain joins TRBV25-1 to TRBJ2-1; a possible D gene is TRBD2 (7 bases). CDR1 is MGHDK, CDR2 SYGVNS, per germline. Trimming took 10 bases from V and 7 from J, leaving 23 bases between them. The CDR3 spans 15 residues. Together with reference TRBV25-1 and TRBJ2-1, the CDR3 gives the full variable domain: EADIYQTPRYLVIGTGKKITLECSQTMGHDKMYWYQQDPGMELHLIHYSYGVNSTEKGDLSSESTVSRIRTEHFPLTLESARPSHTSQYLCATRTAELGRNEQFFGPGTRLTVL.

This chain uses TRBV20-1 with TRBJ1-4; a possible D gene is TRBD1 (5 bases). The CDR3 has 15 amino acids. V lost 0 bases to trimming and J lost 8 bases, with 16 bases between them. The germline gives CDR1 DFQATT, CDR2 SNEGSKA (reference sequence). Here the CDR3 DNA reads TGCAGTGCTAGAGATCCGGGACTACGGCCCGAAAAACTGTTTTTT. Translated, it gives CSARDPGLRPEKLFF.

This clonotype showed up many times. The chain couples TRBV7-9 to TRBJ2-2; unclear D gene. The CDR3 spans 12 residues. Germline CDR1 SEHNR, CDR2 FQNEAQ (reference sequence). Trimming cost V 5 bases and J 5 bases, with 6 bases left between them. The DNA of the CDR3 is TGTGCCAGCAGCGCCCAGACCGGGGAGCTGTTTTTT. It yields the protein CASSAQTGELFF.